A single sample is the source of the 10 T cell receptor beta chains below, sequenced in a study of blood T cell repertoires in COVID-19. TCRdb's copy holds only in-frame clones and misses some; the assay was immunoSEQ multiplex PCR. The sample has 170,000 or so clones, around four fifths seen once. Input material: peripheral blood. The receptors come from a woman aged 55 to 70 with acute or convalescent COVID-19.

The count of this clone is one. This chain connects TRBV6-4 to TRBJ2-2; D may be TRBD2 (6 bases). Trimming cost V 4 bases and J 2 bases, with 8 bases left between them. Germline V gene data show CDR1 as MRHNA and CDR2 as SNTAGT. The CDR3 has 14 residues. Here the CDR3 reads CASSAGTNTGELFF. DNA for the CDR3: TGTGCCAGCAGTGCCGGGACTAACACCGGGGAGCTGTTTTTT.

The genes are TRBV20-1 and TRBJ1-3, with D uncertain. The CDR3 runs to 14 residues. Trimming cost V 3 bases and J 0 bases, with 9 bases left between them. The V gene's germline CDR1 is DFQATT and CDR2 SNEGSKA (reference sequence). The chain's CDR3 is CSASNRASGNTIYF. The DNA for the CDR3 is TGCAGTGCTAGTAACAGAGCCTCTGGAAACACCATATATTTT.

The chain links TRBV27 to TRBJ2-7, with 12 bases lining up with TRBD1. CDR1 is MNHEY and CDR2 is SMNVEV in the germline V gene (reference sequence). This CDR3 contains 16 residues. The trim removed 3 bases at V and 4 bases at J, leaving 7 bases unmatched. The CDR3 bases are TGTGCCAGCAGTTTTTCCGCGGGACAGGGGGCGTACGAGCAGTACTTC. Translation: CASSFSAGQGAYEQYF.

This clone was seen just once. The chain is built from TRBV19 and TRBJ1-6, with 7 nucleotides matching TRBD1. J gave up 2 bases and V 4 bases, and 2 bases lay outside the gene matches. This CDR3 comprises 15 residues. Per the germline V gene, CDR1 is LNHDA and CDR2 is SQIVND (reference sequence). The CDR3 coding sequence is TGTGCCAGTAGTAACGGACAGGCCTATAATTCACCCCTCCACTTT. Amino acid sequence: CASSNGQAYNSPLHF.

This rearrangement joins TRBV27 to TRBJ2-7; 9 bases agree with TRBD1. CDR3 length equals 17 residues. V gave up 6 bases and J gave up 6 bases; unmatched junction bases: 18. Germline CDR1 and CDR2: MNHEY and SMNVEV (reference sequence). The CDR3 region is CASRGLTFRTGDSEQYF. DNA for the CDR3: TGTGCCAGCAGGGGGCTAACCTTTAGGACAGGGGATAGCGAGCAGTACTTC.

Only a few counts were recorded for this clone. The rearrangement uses TRBV6-2 or TRBV6-3 and TRBJ2-3; 11 bases are a match to TRBD2. CDR3 length: 17 amino acids. After removal of 2 bases from V and 0 bases from J, the junction contained 4 bases not matched to a gene. The germline V gene encodes CDR1 MNHEY and CDR2 SVGEGT. CDR3: CASSYATSGTSTDTQYF. The DNA of the CDR3 is TGTGCCAGCAGTTACGCGACTAGCGGGACTAGCACAGATACGCAGTATTTT.

The table lists this clone with a count of one. The chain couples TRBV29-1 to TRBJ1-6, with D possibly matching TRBD1 (6 bases). The CDR3 has 13 amino acids. V lost 4 bases, J lost 10 bases, and 14 bases lay in between. Germline assignment: CDR1 SQVTM and CDR2 ANQGSEA. The CDR3 loop reads CSVARTVGSPLHF. The CDR3 DNA follows: TGCAGCGTTGCTAGGACAGTAGGGTCACCCCTCCACTTT.

The V call is TRBV2, the J call TRBJ1-5, with a tentative D call TRBD1 (5 bases). The germline V gene has CDR1 SNHLY and CDR2 FYNNEI. The CDR3 has 16 amino acids. V lost 6 bases and J 4 bases, leaving 19 bases between the germline ends. Written as DNA, the CDR3 is TGTGCCAGCAGCGCGGAGTCGTCAGGGCAGAATCAGCCCCAGCATTTT. Its protein is CASSAESSGQNQPQHF.

The CDR3 here is CASSPPEGGPPYNEQFF. In DNA, the CDR3 is TGTGCCAGCTCACCACCGGAGGGGGGGCCCCCCTACAATGAGCAGTTCTTC. V is TRBV18 and J is TRBJ2-1; D is perhaps TRBD2 (7 bases). The germline V gene has CDR1 KGHSH and CDR2 LQKENI. The V end was cut by 0 bases, the J end by 2 bases, with 14 bases between. This CDR3 has 17 amino acids.

The genes are TRBV6-2 or TRBV6-3 and TRBJ1-2, with TRBD1 identical over 7 bases. The CDR3 spans 14 residues. Germline values: CDR1 MNHEY, CDR2 SVGEGT. J was trimmed by 4 bases and V by 6 bases; bases with no gene match: 8. The CDR3 nucleotides are TGTGCCAGCAGCCGGGACAGTTCCTTCTATGGCTACACCTTC. Its translation: CASSRDSSFYGYTF.